The source of this TCR beta chain is a study of cytomegalovirus exposure and HLA in healthy donors. For the study at large: Genetic ancestry analysis placed around 76% of the 350 to 500 donors that were genotyped in the Caucasian-associated cluster.

Primers: 60 Vbeta forward and 13 Jbeta reverse. TCRdb keeps only in-frame clones here, not all; method: immunoSEQ multiplex PCR. The sample carries approximately 160,000 clones, roughly 70% recorded once. Donors showed nominal health when sampled, although they likely had unrecorded immune exposures. The CDR3 loop spans 12 amino acids. V was shortened by 5 bases and J by 3 bases, with 7 bases between the two germline ends. In germline, CDR1 is SGHTA, CDR2 FQGTGA. The sequencing input was PBMCs. This sequence joins TRBV7-3 and TRBJ1-1; no firm D call. The source of this sequence is a woman in her thirties or forties in good health and CMV-seropositive. The CDR3 region has the DNA TGTGCCAGCAGCGCGGGTCACACTGAAGCTTTCTTT. This translates into CASSAGHTEAFF. Variable domain in full (rest from reference TRBV7-3 and TRBJ1-1): GAGVSQTPSNKVTEKGKYVELRCDPISGHTALYWYRQSLGQGPEFLIYFQGTGAADDSGLPNDRFFAVRPEGSVSTLKIQRTERGDSAVYLCASSAGHTEAFFGQGTRLTVV.